The 5 T cell receptor beta chains below come from one sample, sequenced in a study of CD8 T cells in ankylosing spondylitis. From the 5' RACE reads, TCRdb called clonotypes with MiXCR, one entry per CDR3 protein. The sample lists a few hundred thousand distinct CDR3 sequences; around a tenth were seen once. The sample taken for sequencing was blood, either unsorted or a sorted T cell fraction (not recorded which). The receptors stem from a male donor with ankylosing spondylitis or in good health (not recorded which).

This clonotype was seen many times. The genes are TRBV5-1 and TRBJ2-1; 8 bases map to TRBD1. The CDR3 loop spans 16 amino acids. V was pared by 1 base and J by 2 bases, with 5 bases of the junction left unmatched. CDR1 and CDR2 (germline): SGHRS, YFSETQ. In DNA, the CDR3 is TGCGCCAGCAGCTTGATCGGACAGGGCGCCTACAATGAGCAGTTCTTC. Protein product: CASSLIGQGAYNEQFF.

This clonotype was counted ten times or more. In DNA, the CDR3 is TGCGCCAGCAGCCACACCCCGGGGAGAGTGGATGAGCAGTTCTTC. As protein: CASSHTPGRVDEQFF. The rearrangement uses TRBV4-1 and TRBJ2-1; D possibly corresponds to TRBD2 (5 bases). The CDR3 has 15 amino acids. V gave up 3 bases and J gave up 8 bases, with 17 bases separating them. Germline CDR1 MGHRA, CDR2 YSYEKL.

This clonotype was observed a handful of times. This rearrangement joins TRBV28 to TRBJ1-1, with 11 positions matching TRBD1. J was trimmed by 8 bases and V by 3 bases; bases with no gene match: 14. The CDR3 is 17 amino acids. The germline V gene has CDR1 MDHEN and CDR2 SYDVKM. The CDR3 DNA reads TGTGCCAGCAGTTTTCCAGGAAAAAGAGGGACAGGGGGGGAAGCTTTCTTT. Protein: CASSFPGKRGTGGEAFF. The whole variable domain, remainder taken from reference TRBV28 and TRBJ1-1, is DVKVTQSSRYLVKRTGEKVFLECVQDMDHENMFWYRQDPGLGLRLIYFSYDVKMKEKGDIPEGYSVSREKKERFSLILESASTNQTSMYLCASSFPGKRGTGGEAFFGQGTRLTVV.

This clonotype has only a few counts. CDR3 sequence reads: CASSWRPGADTQYF. CDR3 bases: TGTGCCAGCAGCTGGCGGCCGGGAGCAGATACGCAGTATTTT. The chain recombines TRBV7-8 with TRBJ2-3; tentative D call: TRBD2 (6 bases). CDR1 is SGHVS, CDR2 FQNEAQ, per germline. The CDR3 loop spans 14 amino acids. Trimming removed 4 bases from V and 4 bases from J, with 12 bases in between.

This clonotype has ten or more counts. The V gene is TRBV25-1, the J gene TRBJ2-5; D is unclear. The V gene lost 1 base and the J gene lost 1 base, with 16 bases spanning the gap. The CDR3 spans 17 residues. Germline V gene lookup returns CDR1 MGHDK and CDR2 SYGVNS. This CDR3 is CASSESGRQATQETQYF. The CDR3 coding sequence is TGTGCCAGCAGTGAATCGGGTAGGCAGGCTACCCAAGAGACCCAGTACTTC.